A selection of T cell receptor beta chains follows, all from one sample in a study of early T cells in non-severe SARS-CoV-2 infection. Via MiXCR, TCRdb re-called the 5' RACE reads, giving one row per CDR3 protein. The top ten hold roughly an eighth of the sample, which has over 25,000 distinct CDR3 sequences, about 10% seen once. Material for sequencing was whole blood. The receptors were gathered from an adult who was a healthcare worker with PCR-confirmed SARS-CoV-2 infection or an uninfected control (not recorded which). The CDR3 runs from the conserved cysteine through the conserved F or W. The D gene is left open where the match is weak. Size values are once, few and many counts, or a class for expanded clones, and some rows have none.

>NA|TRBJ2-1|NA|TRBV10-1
CASTDGVRHNEQFF
TGCGCCAGTACTGACGGGGTCCGGCACAATGAGCAGTTCTTC
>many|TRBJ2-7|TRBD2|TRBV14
CASSQDAGEGAYEQYF
TGTGCCAGCAGCCAAGATGCCGGGGAGGGTGCCTACGAGCAGTACTTC
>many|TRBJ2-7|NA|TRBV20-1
CSARTTGVSHEQYF
TGCAGTGCTAGAACGACAGGAGTCTCCCACGAGCAGTACTTC
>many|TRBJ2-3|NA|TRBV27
CASSQGGETDTQYF
TGTGCCAGCAGTCAGGGGGGGGAGACAGATACGCAGTATTTT
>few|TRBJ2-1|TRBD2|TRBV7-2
CASSSPGGPIYPFF
TGTGCCAGCAGCTCCCCGGGGGGGCCAATCTATCCGTTCTTC
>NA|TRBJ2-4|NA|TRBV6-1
CASSVPGLAKNIQYF
TGTGCCAGCAGTGTTCCGGGACTAGCCAAAAACATTCAGTACTTC
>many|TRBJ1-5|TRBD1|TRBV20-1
CSARDTGQGRSNQPQHF
TGCAGTGCTAGAGATACCGGACAGGGAAGGAGCAATCAGCCCCAGCATTTT
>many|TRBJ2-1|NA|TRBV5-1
CASSLEGRGAFHNEQFF
TGCGCCAGCAGCTTGGAGGGGCGGGGAGCTTTCCACAATGAGCAGTTCTTC
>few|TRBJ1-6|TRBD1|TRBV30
CAWSRDRGSPLHF
TGTGCCTGGAGTCGGGACAGGGGCTCACCCCTCCACTTT
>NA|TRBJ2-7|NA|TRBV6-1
CASSDREFDEQYF
TGTGCCAGCAGTGACAGGGAATTCGACGAGCAGTACTTC
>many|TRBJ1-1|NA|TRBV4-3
CASSQERGMNTEAFF
TGCGCCAGCAGCCAAGAGAGGGGCATGAACACTGAAGCTTTCTTT
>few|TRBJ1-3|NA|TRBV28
CASRSSGNTIYF
TGTGCCAGCAGGTCGTCTGGAAACACCATATATTTT